The 14 T cell receptor beta chains below come from one sample, sequenced in a study of blood T cell repertoires in COVID-19. Libraries were prepared by immunoSEQ multiplex PCR; TCRdb keeps only in-frame clonotypes and omits some of them. This sample has 270,000 or so clones, with approximately 89% found just once. The sample taken for sequencing was peripheral blood. The receptors were sampled from a man aged 35-49 years with active or convalescent COVID-19.

The chain employs TRBV5-1 and TRBJ2-7; TRBD2 aligns across 9 bases. From germline, CDR1 is SGHRS and CDR2 YFSETQ. V shed 2 bases and J 2 bases; nucleotides not matched to a gene: 5. This CDR3 spans 15 amino acids. CDR3 residues: CASSFGGRAPYEQYF. The CDR3 region has the DNA TGCGCCAGCAGCTTTGGCGGGAGGGCCCCCTACGAGCAGTACTTC.

This clone occurred a few times. V and J are TRBV5-5 and TRBJ1-4; D remains ambiguous. The CDR3 runs 15 residues. Trimming removed 3 bases from V and 3 bases from J, with 12 bases in between. Per the germline V gene, CDR1 is SGHKS and CDR2 is YYEKEE (reference sequence). CDR3 coding DNA: TGTGCCAGCAGCTGGGGTGGGGAGCCTAATGAAAAACTGTTTTTT. It translates to CASSWGGEPNEKLFF.

V usage is TRBV11-3 and J usage is TRBJ2-3, with a possible D match to TRBD2 (5 bases). The CDR3 loop spans 17 amino acids. The V gene lost 2 bases and the J gene lost 0 bases, with 15 bases spanning the gap. Germline assignment: CDR1 SGHNT and CDR2 YENEEA. The CDR3 DNA follows: TGTGCCAGCAGCTTACAGAACGGGATGGGTAGCACAGATACGCAGTATTTT. Amino acid sequence: CASSLQNGMGSTDTQYF.

The rearrangement joins TRBV5-1 to TRBJ2-5; TRBD1 might be the D (6 bases). The CDR3 extends over 15 amino acids. The ends were cut back, 4 bases at V and 1 base at J, with 14 bases in the middle. Germline V CDR1 and CDR2: SGHRS, YFSETQ. Here the CDR3 reads CASSPERGGQETQYF. DNA of the CDR3: TGCGCCAGCAGCCCGGAACGAGGGGGCCAAGAGACCCAGTACTTC.

V is TRBV3-1 (or the pseudogene TRBV3-2) and J is TRBJ1-2; D not resolved. The germline V gene encodes CDR1 LGHDT and CDR2 YNNKEL (reference sequence). The CDR3 length is 18 residues. The V end lost 0 bases, the J end lost 0 bases, and 17 bases lay between the germline ends. The CDR3, as DNA: TGTGCCAGCAGCCAAGATCGGGGTATCGGGTTTTCTAACTATGGCTACACCTTC. Protein: CASSQDRGIGFSNYGYTF.

The chain couples TRBV13 to TRBJ2-5, with 8 bases identical to TRBD1. CDR1 and CDR2 from the germline V gene are PRHDT and FYEKMQ (reference sequence). The CDR3 sequence is 19 residues long. Losses at the gene ends were 4 bases for V and 7 bases for J; bases not matched to a gene: 23. In nucleotides, the CDR3 is TGTGCCAGCAGCTCCCTCCAGGGACAGGAAGGAACCCAGGGGGGGACCCAGTACTTC. Protein: CASSSLQGQEGTQGGTQYF. Combining the CDR3 with reference TRBV13 and TRBJ2-5 gives the whole variable domain AAGVIQSPRHLIKEKRETATLKCYPIPRHDTVYWYQQGPGQDPQFLISFYEKMQSDKGSIPDRFSAQQFSDYHSELNMSSLELGDSALYFCASSSLQGQEGTQGGTQYFGPGTRLLVL.

A single count supports this clone. The genes are TRBV6-5 and TRBJ2-4; D is unresolved. V lost 7 bases and J lost 13, with 20 bases in between. The CDR3 covers 13 residues. Germline CDR1 MNHEY, CDR2 SVGAGI. In DNA, the CDR3 is TGTGCCAGCACCCGATTCGTTACAGACCAGCAGTACTTC. Amino acid sequence: CASTRFVTDQQYF.

The chain combines TRBV11-2 with TRBJ1-1, with D tentatively TRBD1 (6 bases). The CDR3 has 14 residues. The V end was cut by 8 bases, the J end by 0 bases, with 13 bases between. Per germline, CDR1 SGHAT and CDR2 FQNNGV. CDR3 amino acids: CASSPGAMNTEAFF. The CDR3 bases are TGTGCCAGCTCCCCAGGGGCGATGAACACTGAAGCTTTCTTT.

The chain combines TRBV5-4 with TRBJ2-5; 7 bases are a match to TRBD2. Trimming at V came to 1 base and at J to 5 bases, leaving 8 bases not matched to a gene. Germline values: CDR1 SGHNT, CDR2 YYREEE (reference sequence). The CDR3 contains 15 residues. CDR3 bases: TGTGCCAGCAGCTTGAGCGGCTCCGGGGGGGAGACCCAGTACTTC. Its translation: CASSLSGSGGETQYF.

The V call is TRBV18, the J call TRBJ2-3, with 9 bases fitting TRBD1. Germline assignment: CDR1 KGHSH and CDR2 LQKENI. J was trimmed by 0 bases and V by 8 bases; bases with no gene match: 9. CDR3 length: 16 amino acids. CDR3 sequence: CASAPTGGFSTDTQYF. CDR3 coding DNA: TGTGCCAGCGCCCCGACAGGGGGGTTTAGCACAGATACGCAGTATTTT.

The chain uses TRBV19 and TRBJ1-5; perhaps TRBD1 as D (5 bases). V was trimmed by 3 bases and J by 4 bases, leaving 13 bases between them. The germline V gene has CDR1 LNHDA and CDR2 SQIVND (reference sequence). This CDR3 has 15 residues. This chain's CDR3 is CASSMPGTGNQPQHF. The CDR3 nucleotides are TGTGCCAGTAGTATGCCCGGGACTGGGAATCAGCCCCAGCATTTT.

On this clone: The same CDR3 arises from other DNA sequences in this sample as well. J is TRBJ2-7 and V is TRBV9; TRBD2 matches 7 bases. The CDR3 length is 14 residues. CDR1 is SGDLS and CDR2 is YYNGEE in the germline V gene. V gave up 0 bases and J gave up 2 bases; unmatched junction bases: 2. CDR3 amino acids: CASSVGGGTYEQYF. In nucleotides, the CDR3 is TGTGCCAGCAGCGTAGGGGGAGGGACCTACGAGCAGTACTTC.

CDR3 sequence: CASSSPPTGGEKLFF. CDR3 nucleotide sequence: TGTGCCAGTAGTTCCCCCCCCACGGGAGGTGAAAAACTGTTTTTT. The rearrangement links TRBV19 to TRBJ1-4; D ambiguous. The CDR3 runs 15 residues. Germline CDR1 reads LNHDA; CDR2 reads SQIVND (reference sequence). Deletions cut 5 bases from V and 7 bases from J, with 17 bases between.

The chain uses TRBV5-8 and TRBJ2-5, with TRBD2 matching over 7 bases. The CDR3 is 13 residues long. Germline values: CDR1 SGHTS, CDR2 YDEGEE. J lost 5 bases, V lost 3 bases, and 4 bases had no gene match. In nucleotides, the CDR3 is TGTGCCAGCAGCTCGGGACTACGCGAGACCCAGTACTTC. Its protein is CASSSGLRETQYF.